A selection of T cell receptor beta chains follows, all from one sample in a study of shared clonotypes between healthy human individuals. The table came from immunoSEQ multiplex PCR; TCRdb's copy has only in-frame clones and leaves some out. Among around 1.9 million clones listed, roughly 95% were seen once. The specimen was naive CD8+ T cells from PBMCs. The receptor set was obtained from a young man in good health. Some clones in this sample may be carry-over from other donors' samples. Both conserved end residues are part of each CDR3. The D gene is left open where the match is weak. Some rows have no size entry. The others give once, few or many, or a class for an expanded clone.

j_call clone_size v_call d_call cdr3_aa cdr3_nt
TRBJ2-7 . TRBV19 . CASRSEGHLEQYF TGTGCCAGTAGGTCCGAGGGGCACCTCGAGCAGTACTTC
TRBJ2-5 . TRBV4-3 . CASSQDGTRQETQYF TGCGCCAGCAGCCAAGATGGCACTCGTCAAGAGACCCAGTACTTC
TRBJ2-7 . TRBV4-1 TRBD2 CASSQEPSGGFYEQYF TGCGCCAGCAGCCAAGAACCGAGCGGGGGATTCTACGAGCAGTACTTC
TRBJ2-7 . TRBV2 . CASSGRQNLEQYF TGTGCCAGCAGTGGCCGGCAGAACCTCGAGCAGTACTTC
TRBJ2-6 . TRBV5-3 . CARTVGRANVLTF TGTGCCAGAACTGTAGGGAGGGCCAACGTCCTGACTTTC
TRBJ2-1 . TRBV7-3 . CASRESKARAHNEQFF TGTGCCAGCAGAGAATCGAAAGCGAGAGCCCACAATGAGCAGTTCTTC
TRBJ1-2 once TRBV27 . CASRMENNYGYTF TGTGCCAGCAGGATGGAGAATAACTATGGCTACACCTTC
TRBJ2-7 . TRBV27 . CASSLGPGYPSSYEQYF TGTGCCAGCAGTTTAGGTCCGGGCTACCCTAGCTCCTACGAGCAGTACTTC
TRBJ2-5 . TRBV29-1 TRBD1 CSARQGARETQYF TGCAGCGCTAGACAGGGGGCGCGGGAGACCCAGTACTTC
TRBJ2-7 . TRBV14 . CASSYLRGGQSYEQYF TGTGCCAGCAGCTACCTCAGGGGAGGGCAGTCCTACGAGCAGTACTTC
TRBJ2-7 . TRBV5-4 TRBD2 CASSPSGRSYEQYF TGTGCCAGCAGCCCCAGCGGGAGGTCTTACGAGCAGTACTTC
TRBJ2-7 . TRBV28 . CASRDRQVPLHEQYF TGTGCCAGCAGGGATCGACAGGTTCCTCTCCACGAGCAGTACTTC
TRBJ2-7 . TRBV6-8 TRBD2 CASSYSPSGSRYWCEQYF TGTGCCAGCAGTTACTCTCCTAGCGGGAGTCGGTACTGGTGCGAGCAGTACTTC
TRBJ2-3 . TRBV14 . CASSMAAGDSSTDTQYF TGTGCCAGCAGCATGGCGGCGGGTGATTCTAGCACAGATACGCAGTATTTT
TRBJ1-1 . TRBV5-4 . CASSAGGNTEAFF TGTGCCAGCAGTGCGGGGGGAAACACTGAAGCTTTCTTT
TRBJ2-7 . TRBV29-1 . CSVLREDAYEQYF TGCAGCGTTTTGAGGGAGGACGCCTACGAGCAGTACTTC
TRBJ2-5 . TRBV7-2 . CASSSRDPGTETQYF TGTGCCAGCAGCTCCCGGGACCCCGGGACGGAGACCCAGTACTTC
TRBJ2-7 . TRBV30 . CAWRSTSYEQYF TGTGCCTGGAGGAGTACCTCCTACGAGCAGTACTTC
TRBJ2-7 . TRBV13 . CASSLRREGDYEQYF TGTGCCAGCAGCTTAAGGCGAGAGGGGGACTACGAGCAGTACTTC
TRBJ2-2 . TRBV6-4 TRBD1 CARADRGHKGGELFF TGTGCCAGGGCGGACAGGGGGCATAAGGGCGGGGAGCTGTTTTTT
TRBJ1-2 . TRBV7-9 . CASSLALGGGRYGYTF TGTGCCAGCAGCTTAGCGCTCGGGGGTGGGAGGTATGGCTACACCTTC
TRBJ1-5 . TRBV10-3 . CAISEHSLNQPQHF TGTGCCATCAGTGAGCACAGCCTCAATCAGCCCCAGCATTTT
TRBJ2-3 . TRBV7-9 TRBD2 CASSHTLGRAVGTDTQYF TGTGCCAGCAGCCACACCCTCGGGAGGGCGGTTGGGACAGATACGCAGTATTTT
TRBJ2-1 . TRBV6-5 TRBD2 CASSSQRGNEQFF TGTGCCAGCAGTTCCCAGCGGGGCAATGAGCAGTTCTTC
TRBJ1-3 . TRBV5-1 . CASSLAWGRSGNTIYF TGCGCCAGCAGCTTGGCCTGGGGACGCTCTGGAAACACCATATATTTT
TRBJ2-1 . TRBV6-1 TRBD1 CASSDFRTGRNEQFF TGTGCCAGCAGTGATTTCAGGACAGGGCGCAATGAGCAGTTCTTC
TRBJ1-5 . TRBV5-8 TRBD1 CASKPRGQYSNQPQHF TGTGCCAGCAAACCGAGGGGACAGTATAGCAATCAGCCCCAGCATTTT
TRBJ2-1 . TRBV11-3 . CASSLEDREQFF TGTGCCAGCAGCTTAGAAGATCGTGAGCAGTTCTTC
TRBJ2-3 . TRBV5-8 . CASSFTGATDTQYF TGTGCCAGCAGCTTTACGGGGGCAACAGATACGCAGTATTTT
TRBJ1-2 once TRBV7-9 . CASSLVGLALTYGYTF TGTGCCAGCAGCTTGGTCGGGCTTGCGCTTACCTATGGCTACACCTTC
TRBJ1-1 . TRBV27 . CASSFSRNTEAFF TGTGCCAGCAGTTTTTCGAGGAACACTGAAGCTTTCTTT
TRBJ2-7 once TRBV18 TRBD1 CASSPSGDRDYEQYF TGTGCCAGCTCACCATCCGGGGACAGGGACTACGAGCAGTACTTC
TRBJ2-7 . TRBV27 . CARGLRRSSYEQYF TGTGCCAGAGGGCTCCGGCGGTCCTCCTACGAGCAGTACTTC
TRBJ2-1 . TRBV7-3 TRBD1 CASSPGTGNEQFF TGTGCCAGCAGCCCCGGGACAGGCAATGAGCAGTTCTTC
TRBJ2-3 . TRBV5-1 TRBD1 CASSLWTGTGPDTQYF TGCGCCAGCAGCTTGTGGACCGGGACAGGGCCAGATACGCAGTATTTT
TRBJ1-1 . TRBV28 . CASSFFQKRDTEAFF TGTGCCAGCAGTTTTTTCCAGAAGAGAGACACTGAAGCTTTCTTT
TRBJ2-5 . TRBV9 TRBD1 CASSKGQVRQETQYF TGTGCCAGCAGCAAGGGACAGGTCCGGCAAGAGACCCAGTACTTC
TRBJ1-1 . TRBV6-5 . CASSLWLNTEAFF TGTGCCAGCAGTCTATGGTTAAACACTGAAGCTTTCTTT
TRBJ2-1 . TRBV7-9 . CASSALPRRTGDNEQFF TGTGCCAGCAGCGCTTTGCCACGCCGAACAGGAGACAATGAGCAGTTCTTC
TRBJ1-1 . TRBV29-1 . CSVREGTEAFF TGCAGCGTTAGGGAGGGCACTGAAGCTTTCTTT
TRBJ2-7 . TRBV5-3 . CALAYGRARVKGEQYF TGTGCCCTAGCTTATGGGCGGGCAAGGGTCAAGGGGGAGCAGTACTTC